This TCR beta chain was recorded in a study of T-cell memory formation after mild COVID-19. Study-level points and caveats: Certain responding clones were present in pre-infection memory, suggesting participation of cross-reactive memory. Contracting clones from day 15 to 85 had balanced CD4/CD8; later expanders favoured CD4+.

Concerning this clonotype: Its specificity is unknown.

The CDR3 contains 15 residues. Germline lookup yields CDR1 LGHNA and CDR2 YNFKEQ. The V segment lost 0 bases and the J segment 2 bases; nucleotides outside the gene matches: 3. Using constant-segment primers, 5'RACE produced TCR alpha and TCR beta cDNA libraries carrying sample barcodes and UMIs. TCRdb re-called the 5' RACE reads with MiXCR, one entry per CDR3 protein. Of more than 80,000 distinct CDR3 sequences detected, 9.5% to 15% appear once; the ten largest clones hold around 30%. The TCR sequence derives from an adult woman who had mild COVID-19 (a few samples of this study predate the infection). Cell type and time point are not known. The genes are TRBV4-2 and TRBJ2-7; 8 nucleotides agree with TRBD1. Sequencing was carried out using PBMCs or a T cell subset sorted from them (not recorded which). The CDR3: CASSQERTGTYEQYF. CDR3 DNA: TGTGCCAGCAGCCAAGAGAGGACAGGGACCTACGAGCAGTACTTC.